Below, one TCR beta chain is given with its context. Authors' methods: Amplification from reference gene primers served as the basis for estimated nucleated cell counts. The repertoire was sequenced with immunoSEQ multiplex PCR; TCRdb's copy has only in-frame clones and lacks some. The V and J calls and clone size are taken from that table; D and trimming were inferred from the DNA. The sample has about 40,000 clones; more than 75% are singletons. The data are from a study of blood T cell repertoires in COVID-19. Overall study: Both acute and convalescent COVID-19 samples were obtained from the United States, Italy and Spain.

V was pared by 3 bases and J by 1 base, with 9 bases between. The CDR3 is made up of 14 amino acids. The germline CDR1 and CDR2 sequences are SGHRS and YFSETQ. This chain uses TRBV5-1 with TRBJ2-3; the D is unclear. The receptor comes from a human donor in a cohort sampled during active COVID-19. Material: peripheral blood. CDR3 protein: CASSSPSRTDTQYF. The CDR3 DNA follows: TGCGCCAGCAGCTCACCGAGTCGCACAGATACGCAGTATTTT.